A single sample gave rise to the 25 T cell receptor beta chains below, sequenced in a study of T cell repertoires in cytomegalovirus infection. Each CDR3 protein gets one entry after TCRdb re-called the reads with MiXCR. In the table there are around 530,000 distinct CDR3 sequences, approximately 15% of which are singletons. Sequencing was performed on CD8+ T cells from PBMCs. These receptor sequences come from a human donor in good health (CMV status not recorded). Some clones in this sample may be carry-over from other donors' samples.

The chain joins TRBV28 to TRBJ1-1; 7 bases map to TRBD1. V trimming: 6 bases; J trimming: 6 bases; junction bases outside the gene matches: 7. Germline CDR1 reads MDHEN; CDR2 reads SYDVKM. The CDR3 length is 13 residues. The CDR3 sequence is CASSHDRDAEAFF. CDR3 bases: TGTGCCAGCAGCCACGACAGGGATGCTGAAGCTTTCTTT.

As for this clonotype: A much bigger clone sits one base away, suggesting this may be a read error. For the CDR3, the DNA is TGTGCCAGCAGTGAAGTGCGGGCTAAGCAGCTCTTC. Its protein product is CASSEVRAKQLF. This chain joins TRBV6-1 and TRBJ2-1, with a weak D call TRBD2 (5 bases). This CDR3 has 12 amino acids. The germline V gene encodes CDR1 MNHNS and CDR2 SASEGT.

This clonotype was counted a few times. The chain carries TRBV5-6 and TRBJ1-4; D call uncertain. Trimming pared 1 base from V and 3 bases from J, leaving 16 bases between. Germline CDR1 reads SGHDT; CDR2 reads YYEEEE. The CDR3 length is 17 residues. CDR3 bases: TGTGCCAGCAGCTTGCTTCGCGAGGGTCGGGCTAATGAAAAACTGTTTTTT. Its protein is CASSLLREGRANEKLFF.

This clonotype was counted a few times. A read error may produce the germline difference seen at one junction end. CDR3 nucleotide sequence: TGTGCCAGCAGCTTAAAGCAGGGGGGTAACTTC. It is translated as CASSLKQGGNF. The chain links TRBV11-2 to TRBJ1-2; the match to TRBD1 covers 7 bases. The CDR3 runs to 11 residues. Germline V gene lookup returns CDR1 SGHAT and CDR2 FQNNGV.

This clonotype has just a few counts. The CDR3 region is CATRQGVSYEQYF. Written as DNA, the CDR3 is TGTGCCACCAGACAGGGGGTCTCCTACGAGCAGTACTTC. This rearrangement joins TRBV7-9 to TRBJ2-7, with 9 positions matching TRBD1. Germline assignment: CDR1 SEHNR and CDR2 FQNEAQ (reference sequence). The CDR3 length is 13 residues. The ends lost 10 bases at V and 0 bases at J; junction bases unmatched: 4.

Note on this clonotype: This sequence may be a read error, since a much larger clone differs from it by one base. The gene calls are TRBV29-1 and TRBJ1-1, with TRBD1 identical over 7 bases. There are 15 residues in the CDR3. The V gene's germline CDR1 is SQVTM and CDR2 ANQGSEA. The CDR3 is CSVVARGGATTVAFF. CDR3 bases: TGCAGCGTTGTTGCCAGGGGGGGGGCCACCACTGTAGCTTTCTTT.

The CDR3 coding sequence is TGCAGTGCTAGAGCCGCGGTTGAGCAGTACTTC. Protein product: CSARAAVEQYF. The V call is TRBV20-1, the J call TRBJ2-7; D is unresolved. Between the trimmed V and J ends, which lost 1 base and 7 bases, there was a span of 8 bases. Germline CDR1 reads DFQATT; CDR2 reads SNEGSKA (reference sequence). CDR3 size: 11 residues.

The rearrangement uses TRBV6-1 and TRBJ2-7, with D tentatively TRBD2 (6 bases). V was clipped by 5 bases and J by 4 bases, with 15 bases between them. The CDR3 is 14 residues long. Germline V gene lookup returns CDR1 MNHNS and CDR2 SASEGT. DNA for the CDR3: TGTGCCAGCAGTACCGCGGGACGGATTTACGAGCAGTACTTC. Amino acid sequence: CASSTAGRIYEQYF.

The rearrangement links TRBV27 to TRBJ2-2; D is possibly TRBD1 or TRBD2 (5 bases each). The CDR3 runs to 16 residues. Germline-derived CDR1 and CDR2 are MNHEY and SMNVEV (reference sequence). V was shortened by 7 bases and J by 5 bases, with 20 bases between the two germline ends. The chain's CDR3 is CASNANRDPTTGELFF. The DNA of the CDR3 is TGTGCCAGCAATGCGAACCGGGACCCAACAACCGGGGAGCTGTTTTTT.

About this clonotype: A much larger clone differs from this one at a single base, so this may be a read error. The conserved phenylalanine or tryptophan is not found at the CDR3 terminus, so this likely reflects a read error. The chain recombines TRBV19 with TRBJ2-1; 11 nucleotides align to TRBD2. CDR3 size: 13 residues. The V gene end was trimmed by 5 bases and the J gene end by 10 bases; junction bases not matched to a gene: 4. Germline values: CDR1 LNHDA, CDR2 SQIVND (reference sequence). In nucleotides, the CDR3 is TGTGCCAGTAGTCCCCGGACTAGCGGGGAGCAGTTCTTA. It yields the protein CASSPRTSGEQFL.

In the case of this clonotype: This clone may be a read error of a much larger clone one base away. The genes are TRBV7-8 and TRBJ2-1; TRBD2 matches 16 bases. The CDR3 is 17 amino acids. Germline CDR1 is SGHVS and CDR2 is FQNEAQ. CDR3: CANSLGLAGGLYNEQFF. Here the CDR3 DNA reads TGTGCCAACAGCTTGGGACTAGCGGGGGGGCTCTACAATGAGCAGTTCTTC.

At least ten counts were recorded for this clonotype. The CDR3 region is CASSLPTGASNQPQHF. CDR3 bases: TGTGCCAGCAGCCTACCTACAGGGGCTAGCAATCAGCCCCAGCATTTT. This chain connects TRBV6-2 or TRBV6-3 to TRBJ1-5; 7 bases agree with TRBD1. Germline V CDR1 and CDR2: MNHEY, SVGEGT. V shed 6 bases, J shed 0 bases, and the junction held 8 bases outside the gene matches. The CDR3 consists of 16 residues.

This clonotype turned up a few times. CDR3 residues: CASSQDLSPNQPQHF. In DNA form, the CDR3 reads TGCGCCAGCAGCCAAGATCTTAGTCCCAATCAGCCCCAGCATTTT. J is TRBJ1-5 and V is TRBV4-1; D not resolved. The germline gives CDR1 MGHRA, CDR2 YSYEKL. V shed 0 bases and J shed 3 bases, with 9 bases lying between them. The CDR3 runs to 15 residues.

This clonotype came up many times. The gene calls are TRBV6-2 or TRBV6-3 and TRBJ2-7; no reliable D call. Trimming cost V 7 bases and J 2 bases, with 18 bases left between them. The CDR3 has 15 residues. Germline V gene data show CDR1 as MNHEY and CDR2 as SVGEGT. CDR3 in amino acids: CASTNRKGSPYEQYF. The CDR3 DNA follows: TGTGCCAGCACGAACCGTAAGGGTAGTCCCTACGAGCAGTACTTC.

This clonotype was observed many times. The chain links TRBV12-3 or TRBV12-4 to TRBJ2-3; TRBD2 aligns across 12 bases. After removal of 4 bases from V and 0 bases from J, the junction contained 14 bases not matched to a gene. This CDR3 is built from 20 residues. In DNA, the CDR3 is TGTGCCAGCAGTTCGTCGTTGGCTAGCGGGAGGGCCCCGAGCACAGATACGCAGTATTTT. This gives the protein CASSSSLASGRAPSTDTQYF.

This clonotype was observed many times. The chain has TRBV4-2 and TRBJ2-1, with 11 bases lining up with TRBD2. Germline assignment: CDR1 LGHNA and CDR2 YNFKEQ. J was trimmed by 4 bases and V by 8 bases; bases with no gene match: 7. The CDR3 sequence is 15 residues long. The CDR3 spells CASGPGTSGYNEQFF. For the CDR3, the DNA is TGTGCCAGCGGACCCGGGACTAGCGGTTACAATGAGCAGTTCTTC.

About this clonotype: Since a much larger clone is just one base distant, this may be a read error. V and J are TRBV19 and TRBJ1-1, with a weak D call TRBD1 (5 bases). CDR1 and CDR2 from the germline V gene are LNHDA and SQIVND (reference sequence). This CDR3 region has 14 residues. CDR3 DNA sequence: TGTGCCAGTACCCCTCGGGAGGGGAACACTGTAGCTTTCTTT. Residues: CASTPREGNTVAFF.

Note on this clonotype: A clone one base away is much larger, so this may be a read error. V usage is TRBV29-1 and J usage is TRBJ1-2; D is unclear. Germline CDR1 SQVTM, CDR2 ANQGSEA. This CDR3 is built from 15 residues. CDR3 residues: CSVDHSSGPNYVYTF. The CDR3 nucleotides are TGCAGCGTTGATCATTCGTCCGGGCCTAACTATGTCTACACCTTC.

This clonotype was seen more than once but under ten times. The CDR3 bases are TGTGCCAGTATTTCGGGGAGGTCTAATTCACCCCTCCACTTT. Translated, it gives CASISGRSNSPLHF. The chain couples TRBV19 to TRBJ1-6; D uncertain. V was cut by 7 bases and J by 6 bases, with 13 bases left in between. The CDR3 length is 14 residues. The germline V gene has CDR1 LNHDA and CDR2 SQIVND (reference sequence).

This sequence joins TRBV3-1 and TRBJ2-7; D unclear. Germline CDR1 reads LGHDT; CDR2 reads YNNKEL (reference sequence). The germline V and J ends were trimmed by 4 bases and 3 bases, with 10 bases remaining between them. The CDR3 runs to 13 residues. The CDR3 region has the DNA TGTGCCAGCAGCCCTAAGATCGGCTACGAGCAGTACTTC. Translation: CASSPKIGYEQYF.

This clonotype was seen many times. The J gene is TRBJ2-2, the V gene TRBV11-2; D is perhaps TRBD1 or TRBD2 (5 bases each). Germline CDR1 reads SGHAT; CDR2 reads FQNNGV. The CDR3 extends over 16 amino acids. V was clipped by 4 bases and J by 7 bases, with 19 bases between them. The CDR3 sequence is CASSSLPRGVGGELFF. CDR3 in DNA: TGTGCCAGCAGCTCCCTACCGCGAGGGGTGGGCGGGGAGCTGTTTTTT.

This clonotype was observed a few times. The CDR3 sequence is CATSRDGTGELFF. The CDR3 bases are TGTGCCACCAGCAGAGATGGAACCGGGGAGCTGTTTTTT. The chain links TRBV15 to TRBJ2-2, with D hard to call. V lost 0 bases to trimming and J lost 5 bases, with 4 bases between them. The CDR3 contains 13 residues. Germline V CDR1 and CDR2: LNHNV, YYDKDF (reference sequence).

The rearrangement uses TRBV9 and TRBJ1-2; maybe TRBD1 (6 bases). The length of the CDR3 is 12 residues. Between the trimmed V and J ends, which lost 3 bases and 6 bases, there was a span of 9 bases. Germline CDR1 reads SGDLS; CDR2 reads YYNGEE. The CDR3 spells CASSERQDGYTF. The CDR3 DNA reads TGTGCCAGCAGCGAGAGACAGGATGGCTACACCTTC. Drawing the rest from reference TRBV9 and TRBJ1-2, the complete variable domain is DSGVTQTPKHLITATGQRVTLRCSPRSGDLSVYWYQQSLDQGLQFLIQYYNGEERAKGNILERFSAQQFPDLHSELNLSSLELGDSALYFCASSERQDGYTFGSGTRLTVV.

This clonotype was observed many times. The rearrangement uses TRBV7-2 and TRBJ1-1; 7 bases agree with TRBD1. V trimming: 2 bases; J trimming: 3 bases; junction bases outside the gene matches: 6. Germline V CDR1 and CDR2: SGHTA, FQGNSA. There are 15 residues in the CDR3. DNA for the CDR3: TGTGCCAGCAGCTTAAGCGGTCAGGGGGACACTGAAGCTTTCTTT. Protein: CASSLSGQGDTEAFF.

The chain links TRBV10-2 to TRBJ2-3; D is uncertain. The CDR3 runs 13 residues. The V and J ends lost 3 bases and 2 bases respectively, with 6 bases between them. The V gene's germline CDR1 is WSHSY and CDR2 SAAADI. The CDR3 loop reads CASSEGFTDTQYF. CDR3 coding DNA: TGCGCCAGCAGTGAAGGGTTCACAGATACGCAGTATTTT.